This TCR beta chain was captured in a study of OX40 agonist ivuxolimab in advanced cancers. Study-level information: Males comprised approximately 81% of the group, whose mean age was approximately 60 years (range 23 to 79). Of the patients, three showed partial responses, one with hepatocellular carcinoma and two with cutaneous melanoma. Findings and caveats of the study: Partial responders receiving 0.1-3.0 mg/kg showed among the lowest clonal expansion. In CD8+ T cells, expanded clones were on average more numerous than in CD4+.

Sequencing was performed with immunoSEQ multiplex PCR; in TCRdb, only in-frame clones are kept and a portion is missing. The data contain tens of thousands of clones, over 80% of them singletons. With respect to this clone: Its antigen is currently unknown.

This clonotype originated in an adult with an advanced solid tumor such as melanoma, head and neck, liver or kidney cancer. The sequencing here drew on CD4+ or CD8+ T cells sorted from blood, taken in a trial of the OX40 agonist ivuxolimab.

The CDR3, as DNA: TGTGCCAGTACAGGGAAAACCATCCAAGAGACCCAGTACTTC. It encodes CASTGKTIQETQYF. The V gene is TRBV6-1, the J gene TRBJ2-5; the D gene is possibly TRBD1 (6 bases). Germline CDR1 is MNHNS and CDR2 is SASEGT. This CDR3 contains 14 residues. Trimming shortened V by 9 bases and J by 1 base, and 15 bases separated the two germline ends.